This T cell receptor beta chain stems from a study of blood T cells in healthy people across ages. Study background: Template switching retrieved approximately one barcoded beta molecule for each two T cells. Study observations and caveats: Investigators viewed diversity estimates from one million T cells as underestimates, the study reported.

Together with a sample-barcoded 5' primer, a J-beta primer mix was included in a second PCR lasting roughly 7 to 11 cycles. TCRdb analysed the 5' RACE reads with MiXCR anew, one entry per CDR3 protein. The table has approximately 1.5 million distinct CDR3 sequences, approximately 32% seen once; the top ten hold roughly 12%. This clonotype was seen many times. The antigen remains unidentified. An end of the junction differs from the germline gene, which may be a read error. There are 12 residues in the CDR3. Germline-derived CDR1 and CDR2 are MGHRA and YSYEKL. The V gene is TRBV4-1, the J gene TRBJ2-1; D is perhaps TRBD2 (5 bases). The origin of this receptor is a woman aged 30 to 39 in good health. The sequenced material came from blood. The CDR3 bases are TGTGCCAGCAGCCAAGATCGAGGGAGGCAGTTCTTC. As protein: CASSQDRGRQFF.